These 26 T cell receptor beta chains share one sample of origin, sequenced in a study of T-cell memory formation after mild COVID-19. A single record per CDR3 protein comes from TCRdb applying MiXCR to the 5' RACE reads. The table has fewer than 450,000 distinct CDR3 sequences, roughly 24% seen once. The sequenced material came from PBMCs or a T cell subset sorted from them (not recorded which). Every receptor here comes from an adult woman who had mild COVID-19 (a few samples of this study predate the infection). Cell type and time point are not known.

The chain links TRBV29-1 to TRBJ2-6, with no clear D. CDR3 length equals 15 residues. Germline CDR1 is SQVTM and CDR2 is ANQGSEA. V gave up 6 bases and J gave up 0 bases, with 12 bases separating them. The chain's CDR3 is CSVSAPGSGANVLTF. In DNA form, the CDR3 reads TGCAGCGTGTCCGCCCCCGGCTCTGGGGCCAACGTCCTGACTTTC.

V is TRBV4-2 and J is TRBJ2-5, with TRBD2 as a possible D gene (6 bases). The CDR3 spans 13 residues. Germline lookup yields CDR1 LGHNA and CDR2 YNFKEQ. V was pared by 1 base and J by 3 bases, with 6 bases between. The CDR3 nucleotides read TGTGCCAGCAGCCAAGGGGGGGAAGAGACCCAGTACTTC. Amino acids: CASSQGGEETQYF.

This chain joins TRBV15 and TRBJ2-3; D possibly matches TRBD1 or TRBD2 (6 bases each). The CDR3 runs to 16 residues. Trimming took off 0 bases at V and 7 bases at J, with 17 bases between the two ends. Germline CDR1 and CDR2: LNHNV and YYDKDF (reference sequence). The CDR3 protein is CATSRDLRGLDNTQYF. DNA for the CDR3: TGTGCCACCAGCAGAGATTTACGGGGGCTCGACAATACGCAGTATTTT.

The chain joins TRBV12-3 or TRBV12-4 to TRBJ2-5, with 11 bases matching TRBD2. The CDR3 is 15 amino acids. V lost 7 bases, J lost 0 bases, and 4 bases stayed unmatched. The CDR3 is CASTISGRDQETQYF. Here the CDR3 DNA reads TGTGCCAGCACCATTAGCGGGAGGGACCAAGAGACCCAGTACTTC.

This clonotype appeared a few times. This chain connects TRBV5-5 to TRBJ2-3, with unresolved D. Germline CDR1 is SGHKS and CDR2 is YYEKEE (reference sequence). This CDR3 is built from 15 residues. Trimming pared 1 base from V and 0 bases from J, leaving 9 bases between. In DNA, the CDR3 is TGTGCCAGCAGCTTGCCGAGCACTAGCACAGATACGCAGTATTTT. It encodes CASSLPSTSTDTQYF.

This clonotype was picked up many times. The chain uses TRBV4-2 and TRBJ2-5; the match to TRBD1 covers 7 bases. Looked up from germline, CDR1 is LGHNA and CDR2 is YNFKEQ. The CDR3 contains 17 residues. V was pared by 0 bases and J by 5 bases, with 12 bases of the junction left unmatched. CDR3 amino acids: CASSQDTTRLRGETQYF. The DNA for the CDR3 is TGTGCCAGCAGCCAAGATACCACTAGACTCAGGGGGGAGACCCAGTACTTC.

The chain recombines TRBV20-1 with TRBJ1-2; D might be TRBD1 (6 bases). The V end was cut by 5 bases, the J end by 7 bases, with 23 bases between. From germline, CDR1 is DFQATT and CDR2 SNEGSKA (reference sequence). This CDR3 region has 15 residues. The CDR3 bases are TGCAGTGCTTCGGGGGCAGGGTGGAATGGTATTGGCTACACCTTC. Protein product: CSASGAGWNGIGYTF.

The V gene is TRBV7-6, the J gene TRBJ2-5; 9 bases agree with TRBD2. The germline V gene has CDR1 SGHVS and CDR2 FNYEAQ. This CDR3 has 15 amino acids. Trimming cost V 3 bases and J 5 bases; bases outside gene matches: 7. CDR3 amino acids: CASSFSGGSTETQYF. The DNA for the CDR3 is TGTGCCAGCAGCTTTAGCGGGGGATCTACGGAGACCCAGTACTTC.

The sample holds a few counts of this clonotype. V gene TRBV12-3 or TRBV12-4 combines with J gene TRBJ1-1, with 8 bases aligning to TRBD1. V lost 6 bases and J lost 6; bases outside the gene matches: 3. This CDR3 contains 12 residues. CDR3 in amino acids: CASSLQGAEAFF. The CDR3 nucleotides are TGTGCCAGCAGCCTACAGGGGGCTGAAGCTTTCTTT.

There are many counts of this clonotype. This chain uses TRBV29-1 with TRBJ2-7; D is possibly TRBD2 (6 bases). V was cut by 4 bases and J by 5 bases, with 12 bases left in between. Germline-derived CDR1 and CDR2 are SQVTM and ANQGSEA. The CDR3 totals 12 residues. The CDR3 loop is CSVGGAGNEQYF. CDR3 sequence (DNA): TGCAGCGTTGGAGGGGCGGGAAACGAGCAGTACTTC.

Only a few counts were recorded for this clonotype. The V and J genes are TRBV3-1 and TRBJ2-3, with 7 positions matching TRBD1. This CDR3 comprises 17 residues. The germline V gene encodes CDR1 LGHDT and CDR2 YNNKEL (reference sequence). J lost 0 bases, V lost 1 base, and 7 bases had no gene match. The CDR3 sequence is CASSQAEGTASTDTQYF. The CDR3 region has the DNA TGTGCCAGCAGCCAAGCTGAGGGGACAGCCAGCACAGATACGCAGTATTTT.

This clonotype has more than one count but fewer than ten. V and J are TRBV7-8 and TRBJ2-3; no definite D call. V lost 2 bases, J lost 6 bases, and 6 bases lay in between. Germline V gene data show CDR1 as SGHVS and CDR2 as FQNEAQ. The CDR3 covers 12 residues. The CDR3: CASSLWADTQYF. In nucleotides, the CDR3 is TGTGCCAGCAGCTTATGGGCGGATACGCAGTATTTT.

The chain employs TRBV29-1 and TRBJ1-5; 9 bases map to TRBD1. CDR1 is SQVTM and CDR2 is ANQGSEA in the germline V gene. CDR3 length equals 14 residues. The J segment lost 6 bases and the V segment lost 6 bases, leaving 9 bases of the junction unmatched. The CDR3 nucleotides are TGCAGCGTGCGGGACAGGGTGGAGGGTCAGCCCCAGCATTTT. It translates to CSVRDRVEGQPQHF.

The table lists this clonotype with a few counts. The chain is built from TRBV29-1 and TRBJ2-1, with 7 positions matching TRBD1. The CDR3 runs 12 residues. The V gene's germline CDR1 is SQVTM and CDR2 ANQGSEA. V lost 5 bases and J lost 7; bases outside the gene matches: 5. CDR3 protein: CSVPGQINEQFF. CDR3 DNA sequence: TGCAGCGTTCCGGGACAGATAAATGAGCAGTTCTTC.

The CDR3 loop reads CASSPGTSGGETQYF. CDR3 bases: TGTGCCAGCAGTCCCGGGACTAGCGGCGGGGAGACCCAGTACTTC. This chain links TRBV9 with TRBJ2-5; 11 bases are a match to TRBD2. CDR1 is SGDLS and CDR2 is YYNGEE in the germline V gene. With 5 bases clipped from V and 5 bases from J, the junction kept 8 bases outside the gene matches. This CDR3 contains 15 residues.

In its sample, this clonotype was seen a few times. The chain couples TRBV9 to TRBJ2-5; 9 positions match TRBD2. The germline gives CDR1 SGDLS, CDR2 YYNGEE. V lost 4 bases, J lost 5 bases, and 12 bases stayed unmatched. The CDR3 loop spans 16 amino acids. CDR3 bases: TGTGCCAGCAGCCCGGTAGCTAGCGGGGTGGGGGAGACCCAGTACTTC. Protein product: CASSPVASGVGETQYF. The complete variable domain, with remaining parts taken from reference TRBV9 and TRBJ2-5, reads DSGVTQTPKHLITATGQRVTLRCSPRSGDLSVYWYQQSLDQGLQFLIQYYNGEERAKGNILERFSAQQFPDLHSELNLSSLELGDSALYFCASSPVASGVGETQYFGPGTRLLVL.

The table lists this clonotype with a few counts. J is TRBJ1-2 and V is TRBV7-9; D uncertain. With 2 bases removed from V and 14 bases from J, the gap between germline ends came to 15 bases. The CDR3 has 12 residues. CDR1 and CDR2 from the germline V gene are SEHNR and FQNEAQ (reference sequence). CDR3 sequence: CASSLSELGWTF. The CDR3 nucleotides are TGTGCCAGCAGCTTATCTGAGTTGGGTTGGACCTTC.

The CDR3 nucleotides read TGTGCCAGCAGTTTAATGGGACTAGCGGGGAGGACAGATACGCAGTATTTT. This encodes CASSLMGLAGRTDTQYF. The chain carries TRBV12-3 or TRBV12-4 and TRBJ2-3; 13 nucleotides agree with TRBD2. The CDR3 spans 17 residues. Germline trimming cut 2 bases from V and 3 bases from J; bases unmatched to any gene: 5.

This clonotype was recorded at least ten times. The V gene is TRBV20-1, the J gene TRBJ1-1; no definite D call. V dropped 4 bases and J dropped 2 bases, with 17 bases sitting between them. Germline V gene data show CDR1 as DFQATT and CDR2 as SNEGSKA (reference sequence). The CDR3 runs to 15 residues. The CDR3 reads CSAIIRVPRNTEAFF. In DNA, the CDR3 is TGCAGTGCTATCATCCGGGTGCCAAGAAACACTGAAGCTTTCTTT.

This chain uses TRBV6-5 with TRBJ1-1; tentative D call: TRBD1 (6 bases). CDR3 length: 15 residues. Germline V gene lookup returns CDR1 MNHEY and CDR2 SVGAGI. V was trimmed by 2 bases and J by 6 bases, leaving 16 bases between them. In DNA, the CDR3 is TGTGCCAGCAGTTACGGTCCCGGCAGGGGTGCTGAAGCTTTCTTT. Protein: CASSYGPGRGAEAFF.

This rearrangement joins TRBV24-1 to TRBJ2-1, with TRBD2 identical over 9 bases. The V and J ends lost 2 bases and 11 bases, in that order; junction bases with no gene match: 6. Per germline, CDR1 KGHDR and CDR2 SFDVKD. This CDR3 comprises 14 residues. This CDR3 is CATSDSGLARKQFF. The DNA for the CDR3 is TGTGCCACCAGTGATTCAGGACTAGCGCGAAAGCAGTTCTTC.

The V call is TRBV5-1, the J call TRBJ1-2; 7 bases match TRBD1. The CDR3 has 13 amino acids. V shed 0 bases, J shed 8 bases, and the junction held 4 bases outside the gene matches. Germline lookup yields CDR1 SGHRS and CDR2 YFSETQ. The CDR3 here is CASSLEGAGGYTF. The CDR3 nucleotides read TGCGCCAGCAGCTTGGAGGGGGCCGGGGGCTACACCTTC. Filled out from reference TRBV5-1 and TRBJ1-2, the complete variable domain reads KAGVTQTPRYLIKTRGQQVTLSCSPISGHRSVSWYQQTPGQGLQFLFEYFSETQRNKGNFPGRFSGRQFSNSRSEMNVSTLELGDSALYLCASSLEGAGGYTFGSGTRLTVV.

CDR3 coding DNA: TGTGCCAGCAGCCCTTGGACAGGCCGCTACGAGCAGTACTTC. It translates to CASSPWTGRYEQYF. This chain joins TRBV3-1 and TRBJ2-7; 7 positions match TRBD1. Per germline, CDR1 LGHDT and CDR2 YNNKEL (reference sequence). The V gene end was trimmed by 4 bases and the J gene end by 3 bases; junction bases not matched to a gene: 6. This CDR3 contains 14 residues.

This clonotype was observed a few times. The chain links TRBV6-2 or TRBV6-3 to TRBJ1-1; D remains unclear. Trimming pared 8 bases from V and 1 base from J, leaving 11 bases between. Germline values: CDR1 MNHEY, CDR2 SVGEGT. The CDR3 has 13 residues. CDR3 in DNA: TGTGCCAGCGCCCACACGGAGAACACTGAAGCTTTCTTT. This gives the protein CASAHTENTEAFF.

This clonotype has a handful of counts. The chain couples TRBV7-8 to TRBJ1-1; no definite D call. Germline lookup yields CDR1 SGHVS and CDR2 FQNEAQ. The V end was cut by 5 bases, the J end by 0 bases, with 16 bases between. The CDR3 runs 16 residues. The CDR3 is CASSPLVQVMNTEAFF. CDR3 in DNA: TGTGCCAGCAGCCCCCTGGTTCAGGTCATGAACACTGAAGCTTTCTTT.

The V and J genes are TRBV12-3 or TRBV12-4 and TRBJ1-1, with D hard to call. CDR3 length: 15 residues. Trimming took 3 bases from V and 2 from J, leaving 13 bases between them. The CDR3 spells CASSFSEAANTEAFF. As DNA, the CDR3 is TGTGCCAGCAGTTTTAGTGAGGCAGCAAACACTGAAGCTTTCTTT.